This passage covers 30 T cell receptor beta chains from one sample sequenced in a study of cytomegalovirus exposure and HLA in healthy donors. The protocol was immunoSEQ multiplex PCR, while the TCRdb copy is restricted to in-frame clones and leaves out a portion. The repertoire includes more than 85,000 clones, roughly 86% of them detected once, and 2% to 2.5% sits in the top ten. Material: PBMCs. The source is a woman aged 18-29 years in good health and CMV-seronegative.

The chain employs TRBV28 and TRBJ1-1; D is possibly TRBD1 (5 bases). This CDR3 is 15 amino acids long. V lost 6 bases and J lost 10, with 24 bases in between. CDR1 MDHEN and CDR2 SYDVKM come from the germline V gene. The CDR3 region is CASRSSRIRQKGAFF. As DNA, the CDR3 is TGTGCCAGCAGAAGCTCTCGAATTAGACAGAAGGGAGCTTTCTTT.

As to this clone: Other DNA variants within this sample encode the same CDR3. The chain carries TRBV6-5 and TRBJ1-2; D possibly corresponds to TRBD1 (6 bases). Germline assignment: CDR1 MNHEY and CDR2 SVGAGI. The CDR3 extends over 14 amino acids. Trimming cost V 2 bases and J 5 bases, with 12 bases left between them. Written as DNA, the CDR3 is TGTGCCAGCAGTTACAGGGAGGGGGGGTATGGCTACACCTTC. It codes for CASSYREGGYGYTF.

The chain is built from TRBV6-4 and TRBJ1-1; no definite D call. CDR3 length: 11 residues. The germline gives CDR1 MRHNA, CDR2 SNTAGT. Between the trimmed V and J ends, which lost 11 bases and 1 base, there was a span of 8 bases. In DNA form, the CDR3 reads TGTGCCCACGGTGGGAACACTGAAGCTTTCTTT. Amino acids: CAHGGNTEAFF.

This chain joins TRBV19 and TRBJ1-2, with 8 bases identical to TRBD1. The CDR3 covers 14 residues. The junction had 7 bases not matched to a gene; V was cut back by 6 bases and J by 4 bases. Germline-derived CDR1 and CDR2 are LNHDA and SQIVND (reference sequence). In DNA, the CDR3 is TGTGCCAGTAGGCCAGGGGGCAAGGTCTATGGCTACACCTTC. Encoded protein: CASRPGGKVYGYTF. Supplemented by reference TRBV19 and TRBJ1-2, the full variable domain reads DGGITQSPKYLFRKEGQNVTLSCEQNLNHDAMYWYRQDPGQGLRLIYYSQIVNDFQKGDIAEGYSVSREKKESFPLTVTSAQKNPTAFYLCASRPGGKVYGYTFGSGTRLTVV.

CDR3 residues: CASSPSLAILSGDTQYF. CDR3 DNA: TGCGCCAGCAGCCCGTCGCTAGCGATCCTGTCTGGAGATACGCAGTATTTT. V and J are TRBV5-1 and TRBJ2-3; TRBD2 might be the D (6 bases). Germline-derived CDR1 and CDR2 are SGHRS and YFSETQ. V dropped 4 bases and J dropped 5 bases, with 23 bases sitting between them. This CDR3 is 17 amino acids long.

This chain connects TRBV9 to TRBJ2-7; possible D gene TRBD1, 7 bases. From germline, CDR1 is SGDLS and CDR2 YYNGEE. Deletions cut 0 bases from V and 5 bases from J, with 12 bases between. This CDR3 contains 14 residues. The CDR3 coding sequence is TGTGCCAGCAGCGTAGTCGGCAGGGGGGACGAGCAGTACTTC. Protein sequence: CASSVVGRGDEQYF.

The chain has TRBV30 and TRBJ2-4; maybe TRBD2 (6 bases). CDR1 is GTSNPN, CDR2 SVGIG, per germline (reference sequence). The CDR3 loop spans 12 amino acids. V was trimmed by 1 base and J by 5 bases, leaving 6 bases between them. CDR3 sequence reads: CAWSGGENIQYF. The CDR3 nucleotides read TGTGCCTGGAGTGGCGGGGAAAACATTCAGTACTTC.

The chain recombines TRBV18 with TRBJ2-1; 7 bases line up with TRBD1. CDR3 size: 15 residues. Germline V CDR1 and CDR2: KGHSH, LQKENI. V shed 3 bases, J shed 4 bases, and the junction held 6 bases outside the gene matches. CDR3 protein: CASSPPGTEYNEQFF. CDR3 in DNA: TGTGCCAGCTCACCTCCCGGGACAGAATACAATGAGCAGTTCTTC.

This clone was seen only once. This chain joins TRBV6-1 and TRBJ1-1; possible D gene TRBD1, 5 bases. This CDR3 comprises 15 residues. CDR1 MNHNS and CDR2 SASEGT come from the germline V gene. The V end lost 3 bases, the J end lost 6 bases, and 17 bases lay between the germline ends. CDR3 bases: TGTGCCAGCAGTGAGGCTGGCAGGGTGAGGTCTGAAGCTTTCTTT. It yields the protein CASSEAGRVRSEAFF.

This clone showed up just once. The V gene is TRBV6-5, the J gene TRBJ1-1, with a tentative D call TRBD1 (6 bases). The V end lost 5 bases, the J end lost 2 bases, and 12 bases lay between the germline ends. Germline CDR1 MNHEY, CDR2 SVGAGI. The CDR3 contains 14 residues. CDR3 coding DNA: TGTGCCAGCAGTACAACGACAGGTAACACTGAAGCTTTCTTT. Its protein product is CASSTTTGNTEAFF.

The chain uses TRBV5-1 and TRBJ2-7; maybe TRBD2 (6 bases). Per germline, CDR1 SGHRS and CDR2 YFSETQ. This CDR3 region has 15 residues. V lost 0 bases to trimming and J lost 1 base, with 11 bases between them. DNA of the CDR3: TGCGCCAGCAGCTTGGGGCCGGGGGATTCCTACGAGCAGTACTTC. Residues: CASSLGPGDSYEQYF.

This chain links TRBV7-8 with TRBJ2-1; 12 bases align to TRBD2. Germline V gene sequence: CDR1 SGHVS, CDR2 FQNEAQ. This CDR3 has 17 amino acids. The junction had 7 bases not matched to a gene; V was cut back by 3 bases and J by 4 bases. The CDR3 loop reads CASSLGLAGGPYNEQFF. Written as DNA, the CDR3 is TGTGCCAGCAGCTTGGGACTAGCGGGTGGGCCGTACAATGAGCAGTTCTTC.

The CDR3 is CASSQDSYRDSPWEQYF. The DNA for the CDR3 is TGCGCCAGCAGCCAAGACTCTTACCGGGACAGCCCCTGGGAGCAGTACTTC. The V call is TRBV4-3, the J call TRBJ2-7; 7 bases agree with TRBD1. The CDR3 covers 17 residues. Trimming cost V 0 bases and J 7 bases; bases outside gene matches: 15. Germline loops: CDR1 LGHNA, CDR2 YSLEER.

The chain uses TRBV27 and TRBJ2-2; no firm D call. Per the germline V gene, CDR1 is MNHEY and CDR2 is SMNVEV (reference sequence). CDR3 length: 15 residues. V was pared by 1 base and J by 6 bases, with 12 bases between. This chain's CDR3 is CASSLFDLEAGELFF. In DNA, the CDR3 is TGTGCCAGCAGTTTATTTGACCTCGAGGCCGGGGAGCTGTTTTTT.

The J gene is TRBJ1-1, the V gene TRBV5-6; D may be TRBD1 (6 bases). Trimming stripped 5 bases from V and 4 bases from J, with 18 bases between. CDR1 is SGHDT and CDR2 is YYEEEE in the germline V gene. The CDR3 totals 15 residues. CDR3 amino acids: CASSLGAGRGTEAFF. The CDR3 DNA reads TGTGCCAGCAGTCTGGGGGCAGGGAGGGGCACTGAAGCTTTCTTT.

This rearrangement joins TRBV5-6 to TRBJ1-1, with D possibly being TRBD1 (6 bases). Trimming left V 4 bases short and J 4 bases short, with 11 bases between. Germline V gene lookup returns CDR1 SGHDT and CDR2 YYEEEE. The CDR3 loop spans 13 amino acids. CDR3 sequence reads: CASSLDRPTEAFF. In DNA, the CDR3 is TGTGCCAGCAGCCTAGACAGGCCCACTGAAGCTTTCTTT.

Written as DNA, the CDR3 is TGCGCCAGCAGCCTGCGGGGACAGGGGTTAGGGGCTACCTATGGCTACACCTTC. This gives the protein CASSLRGQGLGATYGYTF. The genes are TRBV4-3 and TRBJ1-2; 10 nucleotides match TRBD1. With 4 bases clipped from V and 4 bases from J, the junction kept 15 bases outside the gene matches. CDR1 LGHNA and CDR2 YSLEER come from the germline V gene. The CDR3 totals 18 residues.

This clone was picked up a small number of times. The chain employs TRBV14 and TRBJ2-1; D not certain. CDR1 is SGHDN, CDR2 FVKESK, per germline. V gave up 0 bases and J gave up 1 base, with 10 bases separating them. The CDR3 covers 16 residues. The CDR3 DNA sequence: TGTGCCAGCAGCCAAGATGGGCTTTGGTCCTACAATGAGCAGTTCTTC. This encodes CASSQDGLWSYNEQFF.

This clone was picked up a small number of times. The V call is TRBV5-4, the J call TRBJ2-1, with TRBD1 matching over 7 bases. The length of the CDR3 is 11 residues. V was pared by 7 bases and J by 9 bases, with 4 bases of the junction left unmatched. Germline-derived CDR1 and CDR2 are SGHNT and YYREEE (reference sequence). CDR3 sequence (DNA): TGTGCCAGCCATGACAGGGTTGAGCAGTTCTTC. This translates into CASHDRVEQFF. Looking up the rest from reference TRBV5-4 and TRBJ2-1 gives the full variable domain: ETGVTQSPTHLIKTRGQQVTLRCSSQSGHNTVSWYQQALGQGPQFIFQYYREEENGRGNFPPRFSGLQFPNYSSELNVNALELDDSALYLCASHDRVEQFFGPGTRLTVL.

The rearrangement joins TRBV30 to TRBJ2-5; the match to TRBD2 covers 8 bases. CDR1 and CDR2 from the germline V gene are GTSNPN and SVGIG (reference sequence). The CDR3 runs to 14 residues. The CDR3 protein is CARTGGKAEETQYF. The CDR3 region has the DNA TGTGCTCGGACGGGGGGGAAGGCCGAAGAGACCCAGTACTTC.

The V gene is TRBV13, the J gene TRBJ1-2; a weak D match, TRBD1 (5 bases). Germline V gives CDR1 PRHDT, CDR2 FYEKMQ (reference sequence). The germline V and J ends were trimmed by 0 bases and 4 bases, with 6 bases remaining between them. The CDR3 length is 13 residues. The CDR3 region has the DNA TGTGCCAGCAGCTTAGGCAGGGCCTATGGCTACACCTTC. It encodes CASSLGRAYGYTF.

CDR3 in amino acids: CASSALATIDTQYF. The DNA of the CDR3 is TGTGCCAGCAGTGCACTAGCGACGATAGATACGCAGTATTTT. This chain links TRBV6-5 with TRBJ2-3, with 7 nucleotides matching TRBD2. The CDR3 is 14 amino acids. The junction had 7 bases not matched to a gene; V was cut back by 5 bases and J by 5 bases. Germline V gene data show CDR1 as MNHEY and CDR2 as SVGAGI.

Written as DNA, the CDR3 is TGTGCCAGCAGCTCGGACAGGGGGGACTATGGCTACACCTTC. It translates to CASSSDRGDYGYTF. The chain combines TRBV28 with TRBJ1-2; the match to TRBD1 covers 10 bases. CDR3 length: 14 residues. CDR1 and CDR2 from the germline V gene are MDHEN and SYDVKM. Trimming at V came to 6 bases and at J to 3 bases, leaving 4 bases not matched to a gene.

This chain connects TRBV2 to TRBJ2-5, with a tentative D call TRBD1 (5 bases). CDR3 length: 13 amino acids. Looked up from germline, CDR1 is SNHLY and CDR2 is FYNNEI. The V and J ends lost 8 bases and 1 base respectively, with 11 bases between them. CDR3 amino acids: CASVRGSQETQYF. For the CDR3, the DNA is TGTGCCAGCGTTAGGGGCAGCCAAGAGACCCAGTACTTC.

The genes are TRBV27 and TRBJ2-3; D ambiguous. The V end was cut by 5 bases, the J end by 4 bases, with 10 bases between. The V gene's germline CDR1 is MNHEY and CDR2 SMNVEV (reference sequence). This CDR3 has 13 residues. CDR3 in DNA: TGTGCCAGCAGTGCCTTAGGAGCAGATACGCAGTATTTT. Its protein product is CASSALGADTQYF.

This clone has just one count. This rearrangement joins TRBV30 to TRBJ2-7; 12 nucleotides align to TRBD2. CDR3 length: 16 residues. CDR1 and CDR2 (germline): GTSNPN, SVGIG (reference sequence). V was pared by 1 base and J by 5 bases, with 9 bases of the junction left unmatched. The CDR3 coding sequence is TGTGCCTGGAGTGGACTAGCGGGAGAGATTGCCGACGAGCAGTACTTC. Protein sequence: CAWSGLAGEIADEQYF.

CDR3 nucleotide sequence: TGTGCCAGCAGCCCGACTAGACAGGGTGACGACTACACCTTC. Translated, it gives CASSPTRQGDDYTF. This rearrangement joins TRBV6-6 to TRBJ1-2; 7 bases are shared with TRBD1. CDR1 and CDR2 from the germline V gene are MNHNY and SVGAGI (reference sequence). This CDR3 is built from 14 residues. With 6 bases clipped from V and 10 bases from J, the junction kept 14 bases outside the gene matches.

The rearrangement joins TRBV28 to TRBJ2-2; D call uncertain. The CDR3 has 16 residues. Germline V gene lookup returns CDR1 MDHEN and CDR2 SYDVKM. V lost 5 bases to trimming and J lost 0 bases, with 13 bases between them. CDR3 sequence: CASSTPTPTNTGELFF. DNA of the CDR3: TGTGCCAGCAGTACCCCGACTCCTACGAACACCGGGGAGCTGTTTTTT.

The chain couples TRBV6-1 to TRBJ1-5, with TRBD1 matching 7 bases. Looked up from germline, CDR1 is MNHNS and CDR2 is SASEGT. V gave up 6 bases and J gave up 4 bases; unmatched junction bases: 9. This CDR3 region has 15 residues. In DNA, the CDR3 is TGTGCCAGCAGCCGGGGGACAGCCGCTAATCAGCCCCAGCATTTT. Its translation: CASSRGTAANQPQHF.

The chain joins TRBV6-6 to TRBJ2-3; 10 bases map to TRBD2. The CDR3 totals 16 residues. Trimming cost V 6 bases and J 2 bases; bases outside gene matches: 8. Germline V CDR1 and CDR2: MNHNY, SVGAGI (reference sequence). The CDR3 is CASRPVAGGSTDTQYF. In DNA form, the CDR3 reads TGTGCCAGCAGACCGGTAGCGGGGGGCTCCACAGATACGCAGTATTTT.